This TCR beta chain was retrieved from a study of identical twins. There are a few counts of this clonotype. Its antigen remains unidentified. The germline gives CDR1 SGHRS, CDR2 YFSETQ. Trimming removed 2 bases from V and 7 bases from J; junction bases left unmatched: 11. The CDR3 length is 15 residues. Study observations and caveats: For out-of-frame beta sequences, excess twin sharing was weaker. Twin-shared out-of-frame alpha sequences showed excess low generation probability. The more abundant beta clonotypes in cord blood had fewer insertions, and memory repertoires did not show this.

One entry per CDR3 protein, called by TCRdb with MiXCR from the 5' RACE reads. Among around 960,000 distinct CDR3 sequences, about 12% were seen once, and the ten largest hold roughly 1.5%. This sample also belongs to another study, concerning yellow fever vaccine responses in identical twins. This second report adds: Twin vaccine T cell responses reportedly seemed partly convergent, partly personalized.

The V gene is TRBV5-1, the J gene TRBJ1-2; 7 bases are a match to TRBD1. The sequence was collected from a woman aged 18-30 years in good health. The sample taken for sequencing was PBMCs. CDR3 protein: CASSFGTGEASGYTF. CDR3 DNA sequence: TGCGCCAGCAGCTTTGGAACAGGGGAGGCGAGTGGCTACACCTTC.